These 17 T cell receptor beta chains were sequenced from one sample in a study of blood T cell repertoires in COVID-19 (TCRdb year 2020). Library preparation was by the immunoSEQ multiplex PCR assay. TCRdb retrieved this table from immuneACCESS and kept in-frame rearrangements only. Not all clones are present; in checked studies, unresolved V genes account for under half, and no reason is known for the remainder. The sample yields about 130,000 clones; about 92% were counted once. 3% to 4% of the sample is in the top ten clones. Sequencing was carried out using peripheral blood. Every receptor here comes from a man aged 50 to 59 with active COVID-19.

The chain combines TRBV10-3 with TRBJ1-6; 9 nucleotides align to TRBD1. The CDR3 extends over 14 amino acids. Germline V gene data show CDR1 as ENHRY and CDR2 as SYGVKD. V shed 4 bases and J 9 bases; nucleotides not matched to a gene: 4. Written as DNA, the CDR3 is TGTGCCATCAGTGTAACAGGGGGCCTTTCACCCCTCCACTTT. Amino acid sequence: CAISVTGGLSPLHF.

This chain links TRBV5-1 with TRBJ2-7; D uncertain. This CDR3 region has 13 residues. CDR1 is SGHRS and CDR2 is YFSETQ in the germline V gene. V lost 0 bases, J lost 3 bases, and 7 bases lay in between. The CDR3 protein is CASSLEFNYEQYF. The CDR3 DNA sequence: TGCGCCAGCAGCTTGGAATTTAACTACGAGCAGTACTTC.

The rearrangement uses TRBV5-6 and TRBJ2-7; 9 bases line up with TRBD1. The germline V gene has CDR1 SGHDT and CDR2 YYEEEE. This CDR3 region has 12 residues. J lost 7 bases, V lost 4 bases, and 3 bases had no gene match. The CDR3, as DNA: TGTGCCAGCAGCGGGACAGGGTGGGAGCAGTACGTC. As protein: CASSGTGWEQYV.

The gene calls are TRBV6-1 and TRBJ1-5; D may be TRBD1 (6 bases). V gave up 3 bases and J gave up 2 bases, with 8 bases separating them. CDR3 size: 14 residues. CDR1 and CDR2 from the germline V gene are MNHNS and SASEGT. The chain's CDR3 is CASSDAGGNQPQHF. CDR3 nucleotides: TGTGCCAGCAGTGATGCAGGGGGCAATCAGCCCCAGCATTTT.

This clone was counted a single time. The chain joins TRBV14 to TRBJ2-2; D is undetermined. The CDR3 is made up of 14 amino acids. Germline values: CDR1 SGHDN, CDR2 FVKESK. V was trimmed by 3 bases and J by 3 bases, leaving 8 bases between them. CDR3 loop: CASSHNSYTGELFF. The CDR3, as DNA: TGTGCCAGCAGCCATAACTCCTACACCGGGGAGCTGTTTTTT.

The V and J genes are TRBV5-5 and TRBJ1-1, with D possibly matching TRBD1 (6 bases). Trimming removed 3 bases at V and 10 bases at J, with 16 bases between. The CDR3 is 13 amino acids. Germline V gene sequence: CDR1 SGHKS, CDR2 YYEKEE (reference sequence). The CDR3 coding sequence is TGTGCCAGCAGCTCGGACGTACAGGGTCGAGCTTTCTTT. Translation: CASSSDVQGRAFF. The whole variable domain, filled in from reference TRBV5-5 and TRBJ1-1, reads DAGVTQSPTHLIKTRGQQVTLRCSPISGHKSVSWYQQVLGQGPQFIFQYYEKEERGRGNFPDRFSARQFPNYSSELNVNALLLGDSALYLCASSSDVQGRAFFGQGTRLTVV.

The V call is TRBV19, the J call TRBJ2-1; TRBD2 matches at 13 bases. This CDR3 contains 18 residues. V shed 0 bases and J 3 bases; nucleotides not matched to a gene: 5. CDR1 is LNHDA and CDR2 is SQIVND in the germline V gene (reference sequence). The CDR3 protein is CASSIDLGTSGIYNEQFF. CDR3 DNA sequence: TGTGCCAGTAGTATAGATCTAGGGACTAGCGGGATCTACAATGAGCAGTTCTTC.

V usage is TRBV6-5 and J usage is TRBJ1-5; 9 bases line up with TRBD1. The CDR3 extends over 14 amino acids. V gave up 6 bases and J gave up 6 bases; unmatched junction bases: 6. CDR1 MNHEY and CDR2 SVGAGI come from the germline V gene. This chain's CDR3 is CASSGQGIIQPQHF. The CDR3 DNA is TGTGCCAGCAGCGGACAGGGGATCATTCAGCCCCAGCATTTT.

The rearrangement joins TRBV19 to TRBJ2-1; the match to TRBD2 covers 7 bases. Unmatched junction bases numbered 10, after V lost 3 bases and J lost 8 bases. Germline CDR1 LNHDA, CDR2 SQIVND (reference sequence). The CDR3 contains 15 residues. The CDR3 sequence is CASSIGGGPQDEQFF. As DNA, the CDR3 is TGTGCCAGTAGTATCGGGGGAGGGCCTCAGGATGAGCAGTTCTTC. The full variable domain, its missing parts supplied by reference TRBV19 and TRBJ2-1, is DGGITQSPKYLFRKEGQNVTLSCEQNLNHDAMYWYRQDPGQGLRLIYYSQIVNDFQKGDIAEGYSVSREKKESFPLTVTSAQKNPTAFYLCASSIGGGPQDEQFFGPGTRLTVL.

The chain employs TRBV19 and TRBJ1-3, with D possibly matching TRBD1 (6 bases). Trimming took 3 bases from V and 2 from J, leaving 11 bases between them. Per the germline V gene, CDR1 is LNHDA and CDR2 is SQIVND (reference sequence). The CDR3 runs 15 residues. Written as DNA, the CDR3 is TGTGCCAGTAGTATTGACAGGAGGCCTGGAAACACCATATATTTT. It yields the protein CASSIDRRPGNTIYF.

CDR3 nucleotides: TGTGCCAGCAGTGATAGTGGAGTAGGAGGGGATGAAGCTTTCTTT. Translation gives CASSDSGVGGDEAFF. The V and J genes are TRBV25-1 and TRBJ1-1; D possibly corresponds to TRBD1 (5 bases). Germline CDR1 reads MGHDK; CDR2 reads SYGVNS. The V end was cut by 3 bases, the J end by 7 bases, with 18 bases between. This CDR3 has 15 residues.

This clone was seen a handful of times. This sequence joins TRBV19 and TRBJ1-2; TRBD1 matches at 12 bases. Germline V CDR1 and CDR2: LNHDA, SQIVND (reference sequence). The CDR3 runs to 14 residues. The CDR3 is CASRDRGREDGYTF. The CDR3 region has the DNA TGTGCAAGCCGGGACAGGGGGCGCGAGGATGGCTACACCTTC.

The chain couples TRBV4-1 to TRBJ2-5; tentative D call: TRBD2 (5 bases). This CDR3 contains 15 residues. V dropped 0 bases and J dropped 9 bases, with 17 bases sitting between them. The germline CDR1 and CDR2 sequences are MGHRA and YSYEKL. CDR3 coding DNA: TGCGCCAGCAGCCAAGAACTAGGAGACCGGTGGGCCCAGTACTTC. This encodes CASSQELGDRWAQYF.

The chain carries TRBV6-5 and TRBJ1-1, with 8 bases identical to TRBD1. Losses at the gene ends were 2 bases for V and 13 bases for J; bases not matched to a gene: 12. Germline V gene data show CDR1 as MNHEY and CDR2 as SVGAGI. The CDR3 has 14 residues. CDR3 amino acids: CASSYTGQGASDFF. The CDR3 DNA follows: TGTGCCAGCAGTTACACCGGACAGGGCGCCTCGGATTTCTTT.

The chain carries TRBV29-1 and TRBJ2-1, with 7 bases identical to TRBD2. Germline V gene sequence: CDR1 SQVTM, CDR2 ANQGSEA. The V and J ends lost 1 base and 7 bases, in that order; junction bases with no gene match: 10. This CDR3 has 15 amino acids. DNA for the CDR3: TGCAGCGTTGAAGGCGAGGCGGGAGTGGGAAATGAGCAGTTCTTC. Translation: CSVEGEAGVGNEQFF.

In nucleotides, the CDR3 is TGTGCCAGCGCTACGGGGGTAAACAATGAGCAGTTCTTC. This encodes CASATGVNNEQFF. The chain combines TRBV7-3 with TRBJ2-1; D perhaps matches TRBD2 (6 bases). Germline CDR1 SGHTA, CDR2 FQGTGA. There are 13 residues in the CDR3. Trimming cost V 8 bases and J 5 bases, with 13 bases left between them.

The chain combines TRBV3-1 (or the pseudogene TRBV3-2) with TRBJ1-2, with D tentatively TRBD1 (6 bases). Trimming cost V 1 base and J 6 bases, with 12 bases left between them. In germline, CDR1 is LGHDT, CDR2 YNNKEL (reference sequence). This CDR3 contains 14 residues. CDR3 nucleotides: TGTGCCAGCAGCCAAGGTGGGGGCAGTCATGGCTACACCTTC. This sequence encodes CASSQGGGSHGYTF.